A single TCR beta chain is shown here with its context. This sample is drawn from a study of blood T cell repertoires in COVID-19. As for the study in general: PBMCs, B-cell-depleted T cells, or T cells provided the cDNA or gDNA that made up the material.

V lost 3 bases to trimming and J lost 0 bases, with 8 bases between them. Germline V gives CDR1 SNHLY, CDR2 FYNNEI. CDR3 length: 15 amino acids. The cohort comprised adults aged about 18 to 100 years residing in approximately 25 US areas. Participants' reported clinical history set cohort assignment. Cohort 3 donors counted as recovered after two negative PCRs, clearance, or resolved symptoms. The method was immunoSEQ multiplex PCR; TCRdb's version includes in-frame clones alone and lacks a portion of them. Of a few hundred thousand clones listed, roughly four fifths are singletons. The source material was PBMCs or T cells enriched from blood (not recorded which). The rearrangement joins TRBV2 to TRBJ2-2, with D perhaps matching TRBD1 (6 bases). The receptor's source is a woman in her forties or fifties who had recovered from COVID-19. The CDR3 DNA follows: TGTGCCAGCAGTGAGGGGGCCACGAACACCGGGGAGCTGTTTTTT. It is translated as CASSEGATNTGELFF.